This TCR beta chain was identified in a study of T cell responses to AZD1222 COVID-19 vaccine. The junction had 4 bases not matched to a gene; V was cut back by 3 bases and J by 0 bases. CDR1 is SQVTM, CDR2 ANQGSEA, per germline. The CDR3 is made up of 16 amino acids. Some clones are missing from TCRdb's copy, which holds only in-frame ones; the method was immunoSEQ multiplex PCR. The sample yields 65,000 to 70,000 clones, about nine tenths seen once. This material consisted of peripheral blood, taken on day 0 of AZD1222 vaccination. The receptor comes from an adult in good health. V usage is TRBV29-1 and J usage is TRBJ2-6, with 8 nucleotides matching TRBD2. CDR3 DNA sequence: TGCAGCGTTGAGCCAGCGGGAGCCTCTGGGGCCAACGTCCTGACTTTC. Protein: CSVEPAGASGANVLTF.